The 20 T cell receptor beta chains below were found in one sample sequenced in a study of T cells after somatic rescue of genetic block. Assay used: immunoSEQ multiplex PCR; TCRdb lists only in-frame clones, some missing. The sample lists 11,000 or so clones; approximately 72% were seen once. Sequencing was performed on peripheral blood mononuclear cells (PBMCs). The receptors derive from a boy under 18.

This clone has only one observation. V usage is TRBV19 and J usage is TRBJ2-7, with D unresolved. Trimming stripped 3 bases from V and 2 bases from J, with 11 bases between. CDR3 length: 14 amino acids. Germline V gives CDR1 LNHDA, CDR2 SQIVND (reference sequence). DNA of the CDR3: TGTGCCAGTAGTATCGCATTCAAGGCCTACGAGCAGTACTTC. This sequence encodes CASSIAFKAYEQYF.

This chain uses TRBV18 with TRBJ1-2, with 9 bases aligning to TRBD1. The CDR3 contains 15 residues. Germline CDR1 and CDR2: KGHSH and LQKENI. The trim removed 5 bases at V and 6 bases at J, leaving 10 bases unmatched. The CDR3 DNA reads TGTGCCAGCTCAGCCTCACAGGGGGCTGCTCATGGCTACACCTTC. Translated, it gives CASSASQGAAHGYTF.

This clone is a singleton in its sample. The chain combines TRBV7-9 with TRBJ2-1, with D unresolved. From germline, CDR1 is SEHNR and CDR2 FQNEAQ (reference sequence). Deletions cut 1 base from V and 6 bases from J, with 10 bases between. The CDR3 totals 14 residues. This chain's CDR3 is CASSLDYLANEQFF. The CDR3 nucleotides are TGTGCCAGCAGCTTAGACTATTTGGCCAATGAGCAGTTCTTC.

The chain employs TRBV2 and TRBJ1-1; D unresolved. V was trimmed by 0 bases and J by 11 bases, leaving 7 bases between them. Germline CDR1 SNHLY, CDR2 FYNNEI. CDR3 length: 11 amino acids. For the CDR3, the DNA is TGTGCCAGCAGTGAAGCAACAGCCGCTTTCTTT. Its translation: CASSEATAAFF. Variable domain in full (rest from reference TRBV2 and TRBJ1-1): EPEVTQTPSHQVTQMGQEVILRCVPISNHLYFYWYRQILGQKVEFLVSFYNNEISEKSEIFDDQFSVERPDGSNFTLKIRSTKLEDSAMYFCASSEATAAFFGQGTRLTVV.

The chain combines TRBV11-2 with TRBJ2-1; D is undetermined. The CDR3 length is 15 residues. From germline, CDR1 is SGHAT and CDR2 FQNNGV. V was trimmed by 1 base and J by 5 bases, leaving 12 bases between them. CDR3 nucleotides: TGTGCCAGCAGCTTAGGCGCATTTTCGGACAATGAGCAGTTCTTC. Its translation is CASSLGAFSDNEQFF.

The chain is built from TRBV6-6 and TRBJ2-7, with TRBD2 identical over 7 bases. V was clipped by 0 bases and J by 2 bases; unmatched bases: 1. The CDR3 runs to 14 residues. Germline V gives CDR1 MNHNY, CDR2 SVGAGI (reference sequence). CDR3 residues: CASSYSRETYEQYF. The CDR3 nucleotides read TGTGCCAGCAGTTACTCGCGGGAGACCTACGAGCAGTACTTC.

J is TRBJ2-1 and V is TRBV29-1; no clear D gene. The CDR3 extends over 12 amino acids. Germline CDR1 SQVTM, CDR2 ANQGSEA. Trimming pared 1 base from V and 9 bases from J, leaving 10 bases between. The CDR3 sequence: CSVEGSQIEQFF. In DNA form, the CDR3 reads TGCAGCGTTGAAGGGAGCCAGATTGAGCAGTTCTTC.

The rearrangement links TRBV6-5 to TRBJ2-5, with 10 nucleotides matching TRBD2. V dropped 9 bases and J dropped 2; count of bases not matched to a gene: 9. CDR1 and CDR2 (germline): MNHEY, SVGAGI. This CDR3 region has 15 residues. CDR3 bases: TGTGCCAGTCGAACTAGCGGGGCATTACAAGAGACCCAGTACTTC. Residues: CASRTSGALQETQYF.

V gene TRBV4-2 combines with J gene TRBJ2-3, with D uncertain. V shed 0 bases and J shed 2 bases, with 15 bases lying between them. This CDR3 contains 17 residues. Germline assignment: CDR1 LGHNA and CDR2 YNFKEQ. CDR3 protein: CASSQDGPVFPTDTQYF. The CDR3 coding sequence is TGTGCCAGCAGCCAAGATGGCCCAGTTTTCCCCACAGATACGCAGTATTTT.

This clone was detected only once. CDR3 protein: CATSRDRVGTEAFF. The CDR3 DNA is TGTGCCACCAGCAGGGACAGGGTGGGCACTGAAGCTTTCTTT. V and J are TRBV15 and TRBJ1-1, with TRBD1 matching 8 bases. Germline CDR1 is LNHNV and CDR2 is YYDKDF (reference sequence). This CDR3 contains 14 residues. The ends lost 3 bases at V and 4 bases at J; junction bases unmatched: 4.

J is TRBJ2-1 and V is TRBV6-5; TRBD2 aligns across 10 bases. The V segment lost 5 bases and the J segment 12 bases; nucleotides outside the gene matches: 1. CDR3 length: 11 residues. The germline V gene encodes CDR1 MNHEY and CDR2 SVGAGI. In DNA form, the CDR3 reads TGTGCCAGCAGTAGCGGGGGGGGGCAGTTCTTC. Translating it yields CASSSGGGQFF.

The V gene is TRBV11-2, the J gene TRBJ2-2; 11 bases are a match to TRBD2. This CDR3 spans 16 amino acids. Trimming removed 1 base from V and 3 bases from J; junction bases left unmatched: 1. Germline V gene sequence: CDR1 SGHAT, CDR2 FQNNGV. The CDR3 region is CASSLGTSGHTGELFF. The CDR3 region has the DNA TGTGCCAGCAGCTTAGGGACTAGCGGGCACACCGGGGAGCTGTTTTTT.

J is TRBJ2-5 and V is TRBV11-3; D ambiguous. The CDR3 spans 14 residues. The germline CDR1 and CDR2 sequences are SGHNT and YENEEA. Trimming pared 5 bases from V and 0 bases from J, leaving 10 bases between. In DNA form, the CDR3 reads TGTGCCAGCAGCCCATCAGGATACCAAGAGACCCAGTACTTC. Translated, it gives CASSPSGYQETQYF.

V and J are TRBV10-3 and TRBJ2-7; D remains unclear. Per the germline V gene, CDR1 is ENHRY and CDR2 is SYGVKD. V was shortened by 3 bases and J by 4 bases, with 10 bases between the two germline ends. The CDR3 extends over 13 amino acids. DNA for the CDR3: TGTGCCATCAGTGAAAAGACGGGTTACGAGCAGTACTTC. This sequence encodes CAISEKTGYEQYF.

There are a few counts of this clone. The genes are TRBV4-3 and TRBJ2-5, with D unresolved. Trimming pared 0 bases from V and 1 base from J, leaving 15 bases between. The germline V gene has CDR1 LGHNA and CDR2 YSLEER. The CDR3 length is 17 residues. Here the CDR3 DNA reads TGCGCCAGCAGCCAAGAAGGCGTTAGGGTGGGCCAAGAGACCCAGTACTTC. Protein product: CASSQEGVRVGQETQYF.

This clone has just one count. The chain links TRBV5-4 to TRBJ2-5, with 7 bases lining up with TRBD2. J was trimmed by 2 bases and V by 3 bases; bases with no gene match: 4. CDR1 SGHNT and CDR2 YYREEE come from the germline V gene (reference sequence). This CDR3 region has 14 residues. CDR3 DNA: TGTGCCAGCAGCTATGGGGGGGATCAAGAGACCCAGTACTTC. Its translation: CASSYGGDQETQYF.

The V and J genes are TRBV11-3 and TRBJ2-1; 10 bases agree with TRBD2. The junction had 12 bases not matched to a gene; V was cut back by 5 bases and J by 11 bases. This CDR3 contains 15 residues. Looked up from germline, CDR1 is SGHNT and CDR2 is YENEEA. CDR3 residues: CASSHAGLATTKQFF. DNA for the CDR3: TGTGCCAGCAGCCACGCGGGACTAGCGACAACTAAGCAGTTCTTC. Full variable domain (rest looked up from reference TRBV11-3 and TRBJ2-1): EAGVVQSPRYKIIEKKQPVAFWCNPISGHNTLYWYLQNLGQGPELLIRYENEEAVDDSQLPKDRFSAERLKGVDSTLKIQPAELGDSAVYLCASSHAGLATTKQFFGPGTRLTVL.

This chain joins TRBV16 and TRBJ2-3; 9 bases agree with TRBD1. Germline V gene data show CDR1 as KGHSY and CDR2 as FQNENV. V lost 4 bases and J lost 7; bases outside the gene matches: 9. The CDR3 spans 15 residues. CDR3 bases: TGTGCCAGCAGCCCCCGAGACAGGGGGGGGAATACGCAGTATTTT. Protein sequence: CASSPRDRGGNTQYF.

CDR3 sequence: CASTGQYSNQPQHF. In nucleotides, the CDR3 is TGTGCCAGCACCGGACAGTATAGCAATCAGCCCCAGCATTTT. The genes are TRBV6-1 and TRBJ1-5; D may be TRBD1 (6 bases). Germline V gives CDR1 MNHNS, CDR2 SASEGT. The CDR3 extends over 14 amino acids. V gave up 7 bases and J gave up 0 bases, with 10 bases separating them.

This sequence joins TRBV4-2 and TRBJ2-3; D not certain. Trimming pared 1 base from V and 7 bases from J, leaving 6 bases between. CDR1 is LGHNA, CDR2 YNFKEQ, per germline. CDR3 length: 12 residues. The CDR3 region is CASSQVLNTQYF. For the CDR3, the DNA is TGTGCCAGCAGCCAAGTGTTAAATACGCAGTATTTT.